Below are 13 T cell receptor beta chains sequenced from a single sample in a study of blood T cells in healthy people across ages. A sample-barcoded 5' primer and a J-beta primer mix were used in a second PCR of roughly 7 to 11 cycles. Via MiXCR, TCRdb re-called the 5' RACE reads, giving one row per CDR3 protein. The sample yields fewer than 900,000 distinct CDR3 sequences, roughly 44% seen once. The sequenced sample consisted of blood. These receptors all come from a woman in her fifties or sixties in good health.

Here the CDR3 DNA reads TGCGCCAGCAGCCAAGAATGGGGACAGGGGGTTGTCGGGGCCAACGTCCTGACTTTC. Translated: CASSQEWGQGVVGANVLTF. The chain combines TRBV4-1 with TRBJ2-6; 11 nucleotides align to TRBD1. Germline CDR1 and CDR2: MGHRA and YSYEKL. Trimming cost V 0 bases and J 4 bases; bases outside gene matches: 8. The CDR3 extends over 19 amino acids.

This chain connects TRBV29-1 to TRBJ2-7, with 7 bases identical to TRBD1. The CDR3 runs 13 residues. V was pared by 5 bases and J by 3 bases, with 7 bases of the junction left unmatched. From germline, CDR1 is SQVTM and CDR2 ANQGSEA. Here the CDR3 DNA reads TGCAGCGTTAAAGGCAGGGGGAACTACGAGCAGTACTTC. Its protein product is CSVKGRGNYEQYF.

This chain connects TRBV7-6 to TRBJ2-1; 13 nucleotides line up with TRBD2. The CDR3 has 16 residues. The germline CDR1 and CDR2 sequences are SGHVS and FNYEAQ. The V segment lost 4 bases and the J segment 6 bases; nucleotides outside the gene matches: 6. This CDR3 reads CASSWTSGSVVNEQFF. The CDR3 nucleotides are TGTGCCAGCAGCTGGACTAGCGGGAGTGTCGTCAATGAGCAGTTCTTC.

The table lists this clonotype with a few counts. The chain uses TRBV6-2 or TRBV6-3 and TRBJ2-1; D might be TRBD1 or TRBD2, each matching 5 bases. Germline lookup yields CDR1 MNHEY and CDR2 SVGEGT. The CDR3 covers 12 residues. Trimming removed 7 bases from V and 6 bases from J, with 10 bases in between. Here the CDR3 reads CASNTRGNEQFF. In DNA, the CDR3 is TGTGCCAGCAATACGAGGGGCAATGAGCAGTTCTTC.

There are a few counts of this clonotype. This chain uses TRBV5-1 with TRBJ2-5; maybe TRBD1 (6 bases). With 4 bases removed from V and 3 bases from J, the gap between germline ends came to 13 bases. Germline CDR1 SGHRS, CDR2 YFSETQ. The CDR3 contains 14 residues. The CDR3 DNA sequence: TGCGCCAGCAGCATCCGGACAGTTGAAGAGACCCAGTACTTC. Translating it yields CASSIRTVEETQYF.

This chain links TRBV6-2 or TRBV6-3 with TRBJ2-1; 9 bases are a match to TRBD2. This CDR3 is built from 15 residues. Germline loops: CDR1 MNHEY, CDR2 SVGEGT. Germline trimming cut 3 bases from V and 6 bases from J; bases unmatched to any gene: 6. CDR3 region: CASSYPGLAFNEQFF. The CDR3 DNA is TGTGCCAGCAGTTATCCGGGACTAGCATTCAATGAGCAGTTCTTC.

This clonotype has only a few counts. V gene TRBV20-1 combines with J gene TRBJ2-7; the D is unclear. The CDR3 length is 13 residues. Trimming removed 0 bases at V and 3 bases at J, with 9 bases between. The germline gives CDR1 DFQATT, CDR2 SNEGSKA (reference sequence). The CDR3 region is CSARDIKGYEQYF. The CDR3 DNA reads TGCAGTGCTAGAGATATAAAGGGCTACGAGCAGTACTTC.

The chain links TRBV13 to TRBJ2-7; D is tentatively TRBD1 or TRBD2 (5 bases each). The ends were cut back, 4 bases at V and 0 bases at J, with 10 bases in the middle. This CDR3 has 14 amino acids. Germline V gives CDR1 PRHDT, CDR2 FYEKMQ (reference sequence). The CDR3 loop is CASSWGRTSYEQYF. The CDR3 DNA is TGTGCCAGCAGCTGGGGACGGACCTCCTACGAGCAGTACTTC.

The count of this clonotype is one. This sequence may be a read error, since a much larger clone differs from it by one base. The chain couples TRBV5-1 to TRBJ2-1, with 7 bases that match TRBD1. Germline V gene data show CDR1 as SGHRS and CDR2 as YFSETQ. The CDR3 contains 15 residues. In DNA, the CDR3 is TGCGCCGGCAGCTCAACAGGGGAGTCCTACAATGAGCAGTTCTTC. It is translated as CAGSSTGESYNEQFF.

CDR3 sequence (DNA): TGTGCCAGCAGCGTAGCTACGGGACAGGGGGCGCGGAACATTCAGTACTTC. The encoded protein is CASSVATGQGARNIQYF. The chain has TRBV9 and TRBJ2-4; TRBD1 matches at 12 bases. CDR1 is SGDLS, CDR2 YYNGEE, per germline. This CDR3 comprises 17 residues. V was clipped by 0 bases and J by 7 bases; unmatched bases: 8.

The chain joins TRBV4-1 to TRBJ2-7; no clear D. The CDR3 consists of 12 residues. Between the trimmed V and J ends, which lost 1 base and 10 bases, there was a span of 11 bases. Germline loops: CDR1 MGHRA, CDR2 YSYEKL. DNA of the CDR3: TGCGCCAGCAGCCAAGTCGGTGGGATTCAGTACTTC. Its protein is CASSQVGGIQYF.

The chain is built from TRBV5-1 and TRBJ2-5, with a weak D call TRBD2 (5 bases). The CDR3 totals 14 residues. Germline V gives CDR1 SGHRS, CDR2 YFSETQ. Trimming cost V 0 bases and J 4 bases, with 10 bases left between them. The CDR3 nucleotides are TGCGCCAGCAGCTTGGCCTTTGGAGGAGAGACCCAGTACTTC. Encoded protein: CASSLAFGGETQYF.

Only a few counts were recorded for this clonotype. V usage is TRBV11-2 and J usage is TRBJ1-2; TRBD1 aligns across 7 bases. V shed 5 bases and J 4 bases; nucleotides not matched to a gene: 10. This CDR3 contains 15 residues. CDR1 and CDR2 (germline): SGHAT, FQNNGV. The CDR3 DNA follows: TGTGCCAGCAGCCCACAGGGGAGGTTTGGCTATGGCTACACCTTC. Translated: CASSPQGRFGYGYTF.